The entry below describes one T cell receptor beta chain. Its antigen is currently unknown. This entry belongs to a study of T cells expressing NK-cell markers. Study information: The study drew TCR beta repertoires from sorted CD3+CD56+NKG2C+, CD3+CD56+NKG2C- and CD3+CD56-NKG2C+ T cells.

TCRdb re-called the 5' RACE reads; every CDR3 protein appears as one record, without DNA. The data show approximately 15,000 distinct CDR3 sequences, and the top ten clones hold around 60%. Study-wide points: These clonotypes, the leaders elsewhere, also led the CD3+CD56-NKG2C+ fraction in a handful of donors. Five or six donors showed dominant NKG2C+ clonotypes comprising roughly 1.0-7.5% of their CD8+ T cells.

This CDR3 comprises 14 residues. CDR1 SGHKS and CDR2 YYEKEE come from the germline V gene (reference sequence). The receptor was isolated from a man aged 18 to 69 in good health. The chain uses TRBV5-5 and TRBJ2-1; no DNA is available, so the TRBD1 call from TCRdb remains unchecked. The sequencing sample was made of blood T cells: a sorted CD56 or NKG2C T cell subset, CD4+ or CD8+ T cells, or bulk PBMC T cells (not recorded which). Here the CDR3 reads CASGDRGGWNEQFF.